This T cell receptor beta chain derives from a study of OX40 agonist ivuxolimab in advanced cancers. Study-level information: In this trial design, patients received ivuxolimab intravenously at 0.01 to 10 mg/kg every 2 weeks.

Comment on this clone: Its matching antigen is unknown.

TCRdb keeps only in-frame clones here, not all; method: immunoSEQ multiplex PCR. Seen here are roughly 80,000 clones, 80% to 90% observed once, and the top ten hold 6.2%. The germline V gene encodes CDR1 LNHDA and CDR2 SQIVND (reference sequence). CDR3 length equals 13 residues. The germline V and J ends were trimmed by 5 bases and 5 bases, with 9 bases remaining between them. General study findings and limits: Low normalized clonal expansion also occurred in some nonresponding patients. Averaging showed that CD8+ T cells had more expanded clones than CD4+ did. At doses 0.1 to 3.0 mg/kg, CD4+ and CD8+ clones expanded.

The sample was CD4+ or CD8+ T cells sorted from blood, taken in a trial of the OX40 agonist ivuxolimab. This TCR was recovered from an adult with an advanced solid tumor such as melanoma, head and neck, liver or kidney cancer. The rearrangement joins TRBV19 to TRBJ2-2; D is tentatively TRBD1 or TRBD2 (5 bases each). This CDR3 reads CASSFGGTGELFF. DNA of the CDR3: TGTGCCAGTAGTTTTGGGGGTACCGGGGAGCTGTTTTTT.